This TCR beta chain is from a study of T-cell memory formation after mild COVID-19. For the study at large: Across donors, TCR clusters were largely donor specific.

Trimming left V 7 bases short and J 6 bases short, with 12 bases between. This CDR3 region has 12 residues. Whole-study findings and limits: Clones that got smaller from day 15 to 85 had even CD4/CD8, while clones growing later tipped toward CD4+. The CD4+ clones that contracted clustered mainly within CM and EM, and the CD8+ clones concentrated in EMRA.

Worth noting for this clonotype: Its antigen is still unknown.

Constant-segment-primed 5'RACE gave TCR alpha and TCR beta cDNA libraries with sample barcodes and UMIs. MiXCR, applied by TCRdb to the 5' RACE reads, yields one record per CDR3 protein. Here the sample spans about 430,000 distinct CDR3 sequences, approximately 25% being singletons. This TCR was sampled from an adult woman who had mild COVID-19 (a few samples of this study predate the infection). Cell type and time point are not known. The rearrangement uses TRBV12-3 or TRBV12-4 and TRBJ2-5; D is perhaps TRBD1 or TRBD2 (5 bases each). The sample was PBMCs or a T cell subset sorted from them (not recorded which). CDR3 nucleotides: TGTGCCAGCACACGGGACGGCCAGACCCAGTACTTC. Amino acid sequence: CASTRDGQTQYF.